These 28 T cell receptor beta chains were sequenced from one sample in a study of blood T cells in healthy people across ages. Primed by a sample-barcoded 5' primer and a J-beta primer mix, a second PCR proceeded for 7 to 11 cycles. TCRdb recomputed calls from the 5' RACE reads with MiXCR, one row per CDR3 protein. The sample consists of fewer than 800,000 distinct CDR3 sequences, 45% to 50% of them appearing once. Sequenced material: blood. Source of these receptors: a woman aged 60 to 75 in good health.

V and J are TRBV5-1 and TRBJ2-1; D may be TRBD2 (5 bases). The CDR3 contains 15 residues. Per the germline V gene, CDR1 is SGHRS and CDR2 is YFSETQ. V lost 6 bases to trimming and J lost 7 bases, with 20 bases between them. CDR3: CASTLAALGGNEQFF. Here the CDR3 DNA reads TGCGCCAGCACCTTAGCAGCCCTAGGCGGGAATGAGCAGTTCTTC.

The chain joins TRBV12-3 or TRBV12-4 to TRBJ2-2, with 8 positions matching TRBD2. With 4 bases clipped from V and 4 bases from J, the junction kept 5 bases outside the gene matches. The CDR3 is made up of 15 amino acids. Here the CDR3 DNA reads TGTGCCAGCAGTTCCGGGACTAGGAGCACCGGGGAGCTGTTTTTT. Translated, it gives CASSSGTRSTGELFF.

The chain links TRBV2 to TRBJ2-7, with no clear D. Germline CDR1 and CDR2: SNHLY and FYNNEI. The ends were cut back, 6 bases at V and 0 bases at J, with 12 bases in the middle. There are 14 residues in the CDR3. The CDR3 nucleotides are TGTGCCAGCAGGGACCCGAGGAGCTCCTACGAGCAGTACTTC. It yields the protein CASRDPRSSYEQYF.

This clonotype has more than one count but fewer than ten. The chain recombines TRBV21-1 with TRBJ2-5. TRBV21-1 is recorded as a pseudogene. This CDR3 contains 14 residues. CDR3 nucleotides: TGTGCCAGCAGCAACTCGGGGTGCCAAGAGACCCAGTACTTC. It codes for CASSNSGCQETQYF.

This clonotype was observed a handful of times. V gene TRBV7-2 combines with J gene TRBJ2-2, with 7 bases matching TRBD2. V shed 2 bases and J 1 base; nucleotides not matched to a gene: 7. Looked up from germline, CDR1 is SGHTA and CDR2 is FQGNSA. The CDR3 spans 17 residues. CDR3 residues: CASSLSSLAVNTGELFF. The CDR3 coding sequence is TGTGCCAGCAGCTTATCGTCGCTAGCGGTGAACACCGGGGAGCTGTTTTTT. Based on the CDR3 plus reference TRBV7-2 and TRBJ2-2, the full variable domain is GAGVSQSPSNKVTEKGKDVELRCDPISGHTALYWYRQSLGQGLEFLIYFQGNSAPDKSGLPSDRFSAERTGGSVSTLTIQRTQQEDSAVYLCASSLSSLAVNTGELFFGEGSRLTVL.

Regarding this clonotype: Its ends do not fully match the called genes, so a read error is possible. The genes are TRBV3-1 and TRBJ1-5, with 8 bases lining up with TRBD1. The length of the CDR3 is 15 residues. Germline CDR1 is LGHDT and CDR2 is YNNKEL (reference sequence). CDR3 residues: CAGSQGTGNNQPQHF. The CDR3 region has the DNA TGTGCCGGCAGCCAAGGGACAGGTAACAATCAGCCCCAGCATTTT.

V gene TRBV29-1 combines with J gene TRBJ1-1, with D unclear. Germline assignment: CDR1 SQVTM and CDR2 ANQGSEA. V dropped 7 bases and J dropped 3 bases, with 9 bases sitting between them. The CDR3 has 11 amino acids. DNA of the CDR3: TGCAGCGGAGTGGGAGACACTGAAGCTTTCTTT. It yields the protein CSGVGDTEAFF.

This clonotype was observed many times. The CDR3, as DNA: TGCGCCAGCAGCCAAGATAATGGAGGGAACTATGGCTACACCTTC. Translating gives CASSQDNGGNYGYTF. The chain employs TRBV4-3 and TRBJ1-2; D gene uncertain. The CDR3 sequence is 15 residues long. Trimming pared 0 bases from V and 2 bases from J, leaving 10 bases between. Germline CDR1 and CDR2: LGHNA and YSLEER.

The CDR3 nucleotides read TGCCGCGGACAGGGGGCTAACTATGGCTACACCTTC. Its translation is CRGQGANYGYTF. V and J are TRBV20-1 and TRBJ1-2, with 10 bases lining up with TRBD1. Per germline, CDR1 DFQATT and CDR2 SNEGSKA (reference sequence). This CDR3 comprises 12 residues.

This clonotype turned up a few times. The DNA of the CDR3 is TGTGCCAGCTTGTCAGTAAACTATGGCTACACCTTC. Protein: CASLSVNYGYTF. This rearrangement joins TRBV28 to TRBJ1-2; D gene unclear. Germline V gene sequence: CDR1 MDHEN, CDR2 SYDVKM. The CDR3 sequence is 12 residues long. V shed 8 bases and J shed 2 bases, with 9 bases lying between them.

This chain connects TRBV28 to TRBJ2-1; 8 bases agree with TRBD1. Germline V gene data show CDR1 as MDHEN and CDR2 as SYDVKM. J gave up 2 bases and V 6 bases, and 9 bases lay outside the gene matches. The CDR3 has 16 amino acids. Here the CDR3 reads CASRAQGAKTYNEQFF. CDR3 nucleotides: TGTGCCAGCAGGGCTCAGGGGGCTAAAACCTACAATGAGCAGTTCTTC.

This clonotype appeared a few times. The chain employs TRBV7-2 and TRBJ2-3, with D tentatively TRBD2 (6 bases). Germline loops: CDR1 SGHTA, CDR2 FQGNSA. Trimming pared 1 base from V and 4 bases from J, leaving 18 bases between. The length of the CDR3 is 17 residues. CDR3 nucleotide sequence: TGTGCCAGCAGCTTAGGCGCAGCGGGCCTAGGAGCAGATACGCAGTATTTT. Its protein product is CASSLGAAGLGADTQYF.

The J gene is TRBJ1-1, the V gene TRBV12-3 or TRBV12-4; D gene unclear. The CDR3 has 15 amino acids. The V gene lost 6 bases and the J gene lost 4 bases, with 18 bases spanning the gap. The CDR3 here is CASSPDMLTSTEAFF. The CDR3 DNA reads TGTGCCAGCAGCCCAGATATGTTGACGAGCACTGAAGCTTTCTTT.

This clonotype was found many times. This may come from a read error, since a much larger clone is one base off. The chain recombines TRBV20-1 with TRBJ2-7, with TRBD2 matching 7 bases. This CDR3 comprises 14 residues. V lost 5 bases and J lost 7; bases outside the gene matches: 14. Per germline, CDR1 DFQATT and CDR2 SNEGSKA (reference sequence). The CDR3 protein is CSAPGGAGYNEQYF. In DNA, the CDR3 is TGCAGTGCTCCCGGGGGAGCGGGATACAATGAGCAGTACTTC.

V and J are TRBV5-1 and TRBJ2-1; 12 positions match TRBD2. Unmatched junction bases numbered 4, after V lost 1 base and J lost 8 bases. CDR3 length: 15 amino acids. CDR1 SGHRS and CDR2 YFSETQ come from the germline V gene. The CDR3 loop reads CASSLFASGRDEQFF. CDR3 coding DNA: TGCGCCAGCAGCTTGTTTGCTAGCGGGAGGGATGAGCAGTTCTTC.

This sequence joins TRBV7-3 and TRBJ2-1; 11 nucleotides align to TRBD2. In germline, CDR1 is SGHTA, CDR2 FQGTGA. J gave up 8 bases and V 0 bases, and 6 bases lay outside the gene matches. This CDR3 is built from 16 residues. The chain's CDR3 is CASSLTYSGRAHEQFF. CDR3 DNA sequence: TGTGCCAGCAGCTTAACATATAGCGGGAGGGCCCATGAGCAGTTCTTC.

This chain links TRBV4-2 with TRBJ2-5; TRBD2 matches at 7 bases. The V gene end was trimmed by 1 base and the J gene end by 5 bases; junction bases not matched to a gene: 7. Per germline, CDR1 LGHNA and CDR2 YNFKEQ. The CDR3 is 15 residues long. Here the CDR3 reads CASSQVTSDGETQYF. Here the CDR3 DNA reads TGTGCCAGCAGCCAAGTAACTAGCGACGGGGAGACCCAGTACTTC.

This clonotype was observed a few times. The V and J genes are TRBV7-3 and TRBJ1-1; D gene ambiguous. Germline V gives CDR1 SGHTA, CDR2 FQGTGA. The CDR3 is made up of 14 amino acids. Trimming removed 5 bases from V and 3 bases from J, with 13 bases in between. CDR3 coding DNA: TGTGCCAGCAGCCTTTCGGACGGTGACACTGAAGCTTTCTTT. This codes for CASSLSDGDTEAFF.

In this sample, this clonotype turned up a few times. The V call is TRBV20-1, the J call TRBJ2-1, with 8 bases aligning to TRBD2. The CDR3 extends over 18 amino acids. Germline lookup yields CDR1 DFQATT and CDR2 SNEGSKA (reference sequence). The V and J ends lost 1 base and 1 base, in that order; junction bases with no gene match: 12. The CDR3, as DNA: TGCAGTGCTAGAGTTTCGGCGGGGGGAGGAGGGTCCTACAATGAGCAGTTCTTC. Protein product: CSARVSAGGGGSYNEQFF.

This rearrangement joins TRBV7-2 to TRBJ2-1, with D uncertain. CDR1 is SGHTA and CDR2 is FQGNSA in the germline V gene. CDR3 length: 12 amino acids. V lost 5 bases, J lost 8 bases, and 10 bases lay in between. As DNA, the CDR3 is TGTGCCAGCAGCCAGGACCCCTATGAGCAGTTCTTC. Protein: CASSQDPYEQFF.

The V and J genes are TRBV12-3 or TRBV12-4 and TRBJ2-4; 8 positions match TRBD2. Near its end, the DNA agrees better with TRBJ2-7, so the J call may be wrong. The length of the CDR3 is 14 residues. CDR3 sequence: CASKLGSGIYEQYF. The CDR3 DNA reads as TGTGCCAGCAAACTGGGTAGCGGGATTTACGAGCAGTACTTC.

V gene TRBV6-5 combines with J gene TRBJ2-3, with D possibly matching TRBD1 (6 bases). V was shortened by 5 bases and J by 4 bases, with 19 bases between the two germline ends. The CDR3 has 16 residues. Per germline, CDR1 MNHEY and CDR2 SVGAGI. The CDR3 loop reads CASSPAPGRGPDTQYF. The DNA for the CDR3 is TGTGCCAGCAGTCCGGCCCCGGGCAGGGGTCCAGATACGCAGTATTTT.

The chain uses TRBV7-9 and TRBJ2-5; TRBD2 agrees at 9 bases. J lost 11 bases, V lost 7 bases, and 14 bases had no gene match. Germline assignment: CDR1 SEHNR and CDR2 FQNEAQ (reference sequence). The CDR3 contains 14 residues. CDR3 residues: CASTLAGLGNEQYF. CDR3 bases: TGTGCCAGCACGCTAGCGGGATTAGGGAATGAGCAGTACTTC.

V usage is TRBV12-3 or TRBV12-4 and J usage is TRBJ2-3; tentatively, D is TRBD2 (7 bases). The CDR3 is 16 residues long. V lost 3 bases and J lost 0, with 13 bases in between. In nucleotides, the CDR3 is TGTGCCAGCAGTTTCCAGGCGGGGGCAAGCACAGATACGCAGTATTTT. Protein: CASSFQAGASTDTQYF.

This clonotype was seen a few times. This rearrangement joins TRBV7-6 to TRBJ2-7, with D possibly being TRBD1 (5 bases). Germline V gene data show CDR1 as SGHVS and CDR2 as FNYEAQ. Trimming removed 5 bases from V and 2 bases from J, with 10 bases in between. CDR3 length equals 13 residues. Written as DNA, the CDR3 is TGTGCCAGCAGCCGGACACCAACCTACGAGCAGTACTTC. Translating it yields CASSRTPTYEQYF.

This clonotype occurred many times. This chain connects TRBV20-1 to TRBJ2-3; TRBD2 agrees at 14 bases. CDR1 and CDR2 from the germline V gene are DFQATT and SNEGSKA (reference sequence). This CDR3 has 16 residues. With 3 bases clipped from V and 1 base from J, the junction kept 3 bases outside the gene matches. Written as DNA, the CDR3 is TGCAGTGCTAGCCCGGGACTAGCGGGGGGCACAGATACGCAGTATTTT. This gives the protein CSASPGLAGGTDTQYF.

The J gene is TRBJ2-7, the V gene TRBV7-2; 10 nucleotides agree with TRBD2. CDR3 length equals 18 residues. V dropped 1 base and J dropped 3; count of bases not matched to a gene: 12. Germline loops: CDR1 SGHTA, CDR2 FQGNSA. The CDR3 loop reads CASSLVPGLAGVDYEQYF. The CDR3 DNA sequence: TGTGCCAGCAGCTTAGTTCCAGGGCTAGCGGGAGTTGACTACGAGCAGTACTTC.

V is TRBV7-3 and J is TRBJ2-1, with D uncertain. The CDR3 consists of 15 residues. V dropped 2 bases and J dropped 2 bases, with 10 bases sitting between them. The germline CDR1 and CDR2 sequences are SGHTA and FQGTGA. CDR3 sequence (DNA): TGTGCCAGCAGCTTAGGTCCCGGGCCCTACAATGAGCAGTTCTTC. Translated, it gives CASSLGPGPYNEQFF.